One and the same sample provided the 23 T cell receptor beta chains below, sequenced in a study of cytomegalovirus exposure and HLA in healthy donors. A multiplex PCR was run with 60 Vbeta primers and 13 Jbeta primers. The protocol was immunoSEQ multiplex PCR, while the TCRdb copy is restricted to in-frame clones and leaves out a portion. The sample records 120,000 to 150,000 clones, roughly four fifths being singletons. Sequencing was done on a sample of PBMCs. These receptors all stem from a woman between 40 and 50 years old in good health and CMV-seronegative.

The sample holds a few counts of this clone. The junction and the germline gene differ at one end; a read error may be behind it. This chain joins TRBV6-1 and TRBJ1-6, with 8 bases aligning to TRBD1. This CDR3 spans 14 amino acids. Germline V gives CDR1 MNHNS, CDR2 SASEGT. The CDR3 region is CAGRGLSYNSPLHF. The CDR3 nucleotides are TGTGCCGGCAGGGGGCTCTCCTATAATTCACCCCTCCACTTT.

The chain has TRBV19 and TRBJ1-1, with D possibly being TRBD1 (6 bases). Germline lookup yields CDR1 LNHDA and CDR2 SQIVND (reference sequence). The CDR3 loop spans 15 amino acids. Trimming shortened V by 5 bases and J by 4 bases, and 17 bases separated the two germline ends. This CDR3 reads CASSPRTTGSTEAFF. In DNA form, the CDR3 reads TGTGCCAGTAGTCCCAGAACCACAGGGAGCACTGAAGCTTTCTTT.

J is TRBJ1-2 and V is TRBV19; perhaps TRBD1 as D (5 bases). The CDR3 sequence is 13 residues long. Germline assignment: CDR1 LNHDA and CDR2 SQIVND (reference sequence). The germline V and J ends were trimmed by 7 bases and 5 bases, with 14 bases remaining between them. This CDR3 reads CASTQGTDYGYTF. The CDR3, as DNA: TGTGCCAGTACGCAGGGTACCGATTATGGCTACACCTTC.

The chain uses TRBV5-6 and TRBJ2-2; D unclear. This CDR3 is 15 amino acids long. V was cut by 6 bases and J by 5 bases, with 17 bases left in between. Germline values: CDR1 SGHDT, CDR2 YYEEEE. CDR3 loop: CASTLAWPWTGELFF. CDR3 DNA sequence: TGTGCCAGCACCCTTGCCTGGCCTTGGACCGGGGAGCTGTTTTTT.

CDR3 protein: CASSKGQGNEKLFF. DNA for the CDR3: TGCGCCAGCAGCAAGGGACAGGGGAATGAAAAACTGTTTTTT. The rearrangement uses TRBV5-1 and TRBJ1-4; 10 positions match TRBD1. Germline V lookup: CDR1 SGHRS, CDR2 YFSETQ. The CDR3 is 14 amino acids. V dropped 4 bases and J dropped 5; count of bases not matched to a gene: 2. Together with reference TRBV5-1 and TRBJ1-4, the CDR3 gives the full variable domain: KAGVTQTPRYLIKTRGQQVTLSCSPISGHRSVSWYQQTPGQGLQFLFEYFSETQRNKGNFPGRFSGRQFSNSRSEMNVSTLELGDSALYLCASSKGQGNEKLFFGSGTQLSVL.

This chain connects TRBV19 to TRBJ1-2; D is unclear. Trimming pared 6 bases from V and 5 bases from J, leaving 7 bases between. This CDR3 has 11 residues. Germline CDR1 LNHDA, CDR2 SQIVND (reference sequence). The CDR3 loop is CASRSGYGYTF. The CDR3 region has the DNA TGTGCCAGTAGGTCAGGTTATGGCTACACCTTC.

The CDR3 sequence: CASSLDRATSDPGELFF. CDR3 coding DNA: TGTGCCAGCAGCTTAGATCGGGCAACTAGCGACCCCGGGGAGCTGTTTTTT. The chain has TRBV11-2 and TRBJ2-2, with TRBD2 identical over 7 bases. Germline V gene sequence: CDR1 SGHAT, CDR2 FQNNGV. This CDR3 region has 17 residues. With V trimmed by 0 bases and J by 6 bases, 10 bases remained unmatched.

The chain joins TRBV6-5 to TRBJ1-2; possible D gene TRBD1, 5 bases. Per germline, CDR1 MNHEY and CDR2 SVGAGI. The CDR3 is 14 amino acids. V was trimmed by 2 bases and J by 2 bases, leaving 9 bases between them. CDR3 coding DNA: TGTGCCAGCAGTTACGCCGCAGGGAACTATGGCTACACCTTC. This translates into CASSYAAGNYGYTF.

The V and J genes are TRBV2 and TRBJ1-6; D not resolved. V was trimmed by 8 bases and J by 7 bases, leaving 12 bases between them. This CDR3 has 13 amino acids. Germline assignment: CDR1 SNHLY and CDR2 FYNNEI. The CDR3 here is CASLRRRNSPLHF. Here the CDR3 DNA reads TGTGCCAGCCTTAGGCGGCGAAATTCACCCCTCCACTTT. Full variable domain (rest looked up from reference TRBV2 and TRBJ1-6): EPEVTQTPSHQVTQMGQEVILRCVPISNHLYFYWYRQILGQKVEFLVSFYNNEISEKSEIFDDQFSVERPDGSNFTLKIRSTKLEDSAMYFCASLRRRNSPLHFGNGTRLTVT.

The CDR3 here is CATSRTGLAGVYANTGELFF. The CDR3 DNA reads TGTGCCACCAGCAGAACAGGACTAGCGGGGGTTTACGCGAACACCGGGGAGCTGTTTTTT. This chain links TRBV15 with TRBJ2-2; 13 nucleotides match TRBD2. The junction had 9 bases not matched to a gene; V was cut back by 2 bases and J by 0 bases. CDR1 and CDR2 (germline): LNHNV, YYDKDF (reference sequence). The CDR3 spans 20 residues. The entire variable domain, with the rest obtained from reference TRBV15 and TRBJ2-2, is as follows: DAMVIQNPRYQVTQFGKPVTLSCSQTLNHNVMYWYQQKSSQAPKLLFHYYDKDFNNEADTPDNFQSRRPNTSFCFLDIRSPGLGDTAMYLCATSRTGLAGVYANTGELFFGEGSRLTVL.

The chain links TRBV9 to TRBJ1-4, with TRBD1 as a possible D gene (5 bases). This CDR3 contains 15 residues. Germline values: CDR1 SGDLS, CDR2 YYNGEE. Trimming pared 3 bases from V and 7 bases from J, leaving 16 bases between. The CDR3 bases are TGTGCCAGCAGCGCCAAGAGCGGGGGTGGTGAAAAACTGTTTTTT. Translating gives CASSAKSGGGEKLFF. Using reference TRBV9 and TRBJ1-4 for the parts outside the CDR3, the full variable domain is DSGVTQTPKHLITATGQRVTLRCSPRSGDLSVYWYQQSLDQGLQFLIQYYNGEERAKGNILERFSAQQFPDLHSELNLSSLELGDSALYFCASSAKSGGGEKLFFGSGTQLSVL.

J is TRBJ1-2 and V is TRBV6-6; D is possibly TRBD1 (5 bases). CDR3 size: 16 residues. Per the germline V gene, CDR1 is MNHNY and CDR2 is SVGAGI (reference sequence). V was clipped by 0 bases and J by 0 bases, with 11 bases between them. CDR3 coding DNA: TGTGCCAGCAGTTACTCTCAGGGAAAAGCTAACTATGGCTACACCTTC. The encoded protein is CASSYSQGKANYGYTF.

The chain links TRBV27 to TRBJ1-2; tentatively, D is TRBD1 (5 bases). V was pared by 6 bases and J by 5 bases, with 19 bases between. This CDR3 contains 15 residues. Germline V gives CDR1 MNHEY, CDR2 SMNVEV (reference sequence). DNA of the CDR3: TGTGCCAGCAGGGGCCGGGGGGACCCCTCATATGGCTACACCTTC. Its translation: CASRGRGDPSYGYTF.

The chain is built from TRBV9 and TRBJ2-2, with a tentative D call TRBD1 (6 bases). Between the trimmed V and J ends, which lost 4 bases and 6 bases, there was a span of 28 bases. CDR1 and CDR2 from the germline V gene are SGDLS and YYNGEE. The CDR3 spans 19 residues. In DNA form, the CDR3 reads TGTGCCAGCAGCCCGAGGGGTAGGGTACAGGGTTTCATGGCCGGGGAGCTGTTTTTT. Translation: CASSPRGRVQGFMAGELFF.

The rearrangement links TRBV4-1 to TRBJ2-7; D is unresolved. Trimming cost V 0 bases and J 4 bases, with 13 bases left between them. The length of the CDR3 is 15 residues. Germline V CDR1 and CDR2: MGHRA, YSYEKL. CDR3 in amino acids: CASSQEMGRFYEQYV. CDR3 coding DNA: TGCGCCAGCAGCCAAGAGATGGGCAGGTTTTACGAGCAGTACGTC.

The genes are TRBV28 and TRBJ2-7; D is possibly TRBD2 (5 bases). CDR3 size: 15 residues. The V and J ends lost 4 bases and 0 bases respectively, with 13 bases between them. CDR1 MDHEN and CDR2 SYDVKM come from the germline V gene. The CDR3 region has the DNA TGTGCCAGCAGTTCCCCGAGGGAACTCTCCTACGAGCAGTACGTC. Protein sequence: CASSSPRELSYEQYV.

The sample holds a few counts of this clone. The chain's CDR3 is CASSRTSGGGSNEQFF. The CDR3 DNA is TGTGCCAGCAGCAGGACTAGCGGGGGGGGATCCAATGAGCAGTTCTTC. This chain links TRBV6-4 with TRBJ2-1; 15 nucleotides line up with TRBD2. Trimming took 6 bases from V and 6 from J; bases not matched to a gene: 6. The CDR3 consists of 16 residues. Germline V gene sequence: CDR1 MRHNA, CDR2 SNTAGT.

This chain connects TRBV6-1 to TRBJ1-2; D remains unclear. Trimming removed 4 bases at V and 1 base at J, with 7 bases between. Germline CDR1 and CDR2: MNHNS and SASEGT. This CDR3 spans 13 amino acids. The CDR3 sequence is CASSVDNNYGYTF. The CDR3 DNA reads TGTGCCAGCAGTGTAGACAATAACTATGGCTACACCTTC.

The chain employs TRBV5-1 and TRBJ2-5, with D uncertain. Germline V gene data show CDR1 as SGHRS and CDR2 as YFSETQ. Trimming removed 2 bases at V and 5 bases at J, with 4 bases between. The CDR3 totals 11 residues. DNA of the CDR3: TGCGCCAGCAGCTTAGAGGAGACCCAGTACTTC. This codes for CASSLEETQYF. The full variable domain, rest sourced from reference TRBV5-1 and TRBJ2-5, is KAGVTQTPRYLIKTRGQQVTLSCSPISGHRSVSWYQQTPGQGLQFLFEYFSETQRNKGNFPGRFSGRQFSNSRSEMNVSTLELGDSALYLCASSLEETQYFGPGTRLLVL.

This sequence joins TRBV7-2 and TRBJ2-1; TRBD1 agrees at 8 bases. The CDR3 extends over 15 amino acids. Germline CDR1 is SGHTA and CDR2 is FQGNSA. The ends lost 6 bases at V and 9 bases at J; junction bases unmatched: 13. In nucleotides, the CDR3 is TGTGCCAGCAGTCCCGGGACAGGTTTGTTGGGTGAGCAGTTCTTC. Protein: CASSPGTGLLGEQFF.

The V gene is TRBV5-1, the J gene TRBJ1-5; 12 nucleotides line up with TRBD1. CDR1 is SGHRS, CDR2 YFSETQ, per germline. This CDR3 has 15 amino acids. V shed 5 bases and J 5 bases; nucleotides not matched to a gene: 5. The CDR3 spells CASRPGQGAYQPQHF. CDR3 DNA: TGCGCCAGCAGGCCGGGACAGGGGGCTTATCAGCCCCAGCATTTT. Based on the CDR3 plus reference TRBV5-1 and TRBJ1-5, the full variable domain is KAGVTQTPRYLIKTRGQQVTLSCSPISGHRSVSWYQQTPGQGLQFLFEYFSETQRNKGNFPGRFSGRQFSNSRSEMNVSTLELGDSALYLCASRPGQGAYQPQHFGDGTRLSIL.

This rearrangement joins TRBV5-1 to TRBJ1-5, with 9 bases aligning to TRBD1. This CDR3 has 13 residues. The trim removed 2 bases at V and 8 bases at J, leaving 2 bases unmatched. In germline, CDR1 is SGHRS, CDR2 YFSETQ. CDR3: CASSLQGAEPQHF. The CDR3 coding sequence is TGCGCCAGCAGCTTACAGGGGGCGGAGCCCCAGCATTTT.

J is TRBJ2-1 and V is TRBV5-1; D perhaps matches TRBD2 (6 bases). Germline V gene sequence: CDR1 SGHRS, CDR2 YFSETQ. V dropped 0 bases and J dropped 4 bases, with 14 bases sitting between them. This CDR3 region has 16 residues. DNA for the CDR3: TGCGCCAGCAGCTTGGCCGTTCGACTAGAGTACAATGAGCAGTTCTTC. Amino acids: CASSLAVRLEYNEQFF.